Following are 30 T cell receptor beta chains from one sample sequenced in a study of cytomegalovirus exposure and HLA in healthy donors. It was with 60 Vbeta and 13 Jbeta primers that the PCR ran. The method was immunoSEQ multiplex PCR; TCRdb's version includes in-frame clones alone and lacks a portion of them. The data show 130,000 to 150,000 clones, about 80% seen once. Specimen: PBMCs. The receptors shown here come from a woman aged 55-70 years in good health and CMV-seropositive.

The chain combines TRBV7-9 with TRBJ2-4, with TRBD1 identical over 7 bases. Germline assignment: CDR1 SEHNR and CDR2 FQNEAQ (reference sequence). Trimming took 1 base from V and 0 from J; bases not matched to a gene: 9. CDR3 length equals 18 residues. The CDR3 DNA reads TGTGCCAGCAGCTTAGGGGGTGACAGGGTGGTAGCCAAAAACATTCAGTACTTC. It encodes CASSLGGDRVVAKNIQYF.

The rearrangement links TRBV5-4 to TRBJ1-1; D is unclear. Germline-derived CDR1 and CDR2 are SGHNT and YYREEE (reference sequence). V shed 2 bases and J shed 1 base, with 12 bases lying between them. The CDR3 is 15 residues long. This CDR3 reads CASSFMRGSNTEAFF. In DNA, the CDR3 is TGTGCCAGCAGCTTCATGAGAGGGTCGAACACTGAAGCTTTCTTT.

The rearrangement links TRBV28 to TRBJ2-5; D perhaps matches TRBD2 (6 bases). Trimming took off 6 bases at V and 7 bases at J, with 15 bases between the two ends. The CDR3 length is 13 residues. The germline V gene has CDR1 MDHEN and CDR2 SYDVKM. CDR3 sequence: CASSSDREWTQYF. CDR3 sequence (DNA): TGTGCCAGCAGCTCGGACCGGGAGTGGACCCAGTACTTC. Complete variable domain (other parts from reference TRBV28 and TRBJ2-5): DVKVTQSSRYLVKRTGEKVFLECVQDMDHENMFWYRQDPGLGLRLIYFSYDVKMKEKGDIPEGYSVSREKKERFSLILESASTNQTSMYLCASSSDREWTQYFGPGTRLLVL.

The CDR3 sequence is CAGMGATNYGYTF. CDR3 DNA: TGTGCCGGAATGGGGGCCACTAACTATGGCTACACCTTC. The chain joins TRBV6-1 to TRBJ1-2; D may be TRBD1 (6 bases). Germline CDR1 and CDR2: MNHNS and SASEGT. Between the trimmed V and J ends, which lost 11 bases and 0 bases, there was a span of 13 bases. The CDR3 loop spans 13 amino acids.

This chain joins TRBV4-1 and TRBJ1-1; D perhaps matches TRBD1 (5 bases). Germline V gives CDR1 MGHRA, CDR2 YSYEKL. There are 16 residues in the CDR3. V lost 1 base and J 2 bases, leaving 14 bases between the germline ends. The CDR3 loop reads CASSQGAGGGNTEAFF. In nucleotides, the CDR3 is TGCGCCAGCAGCCAAGGGGCGGGGGGGGGAAACACTGAAGCTTTCTTT.

The V call is TRBV7-3, the J call TRBJ2-2; D gene ambiguous. V shed 5 bases and J shed 4 bases, with 11 bases lying between them. Germline V gene sequence: CDR1 SGHTA, CDR2 FQGTGA. CDR3 length equals 14 residues. The CDR3 DNA is TGTGCCAGCAGCGTTCCGACTGCCACCGGGGAGCTGTTTTTT. It encodes CASSVPTATGELFF.

This chain uses TRBV2 with TRBJ2-7; perhaps TRBD2 as D (7 bases). The CDR3 covers 15 residues. With 3 bases removed from V and 6 bases from J, the gap between germline ends came to 18 bases. The germline V gene has CDR1 SNHLY and CDR2 FYNNEI. The CDR3: CASSEGGDIIPEQYF. In DNA, the CDR3 is TGTGCCAGCAGTGAGGGGGGGGACATCATTCCCGAGCAGTACTTC.

This chain connects TRBV18 to TRBJ2-5; D gene uncertain. The germline V gene has CDR1 KGHSH and CDR2 LQKENI. This CDR3 is 13 amino acids long. The V end lost 4 bases, the J end lost 3 bases, and 9 bases lay between the germline ends. The CDR3 DNA reads as TGTGCCAGCTCACTGATGGGCAAAGAGACCCAGTACTTC. Translated, it gives CASSLMGKETQYF.

Concerning this clone itself: The sample holds other DNA sequences that translate to the same CDR3. The chain joins TRBV6-6 to TRBJ1-5; TRBD1 matches at 9 bases. From germline, CDR1 is MNHNY and CDR2 SVGAGI (reference sequence). J lost 4 bases, V lost 3 bases, and 1 base had no gene match. This CDR3 comprises 14 residues. The CDR3 region is CASSYGTGNQPQHF. CDR3 coding DNA: TGTGCCAGCAGTTATGGGACAGGGAATCAGCCCCAGCATTTT.

The V call is TRBV7-9, the J call TRBJ2-1, with TRBD2 identical over 7 bases. Unmatched junction bases numbered 8, after V lost 5 bases and J lost 7 bases. This CDR3 comprises 14 residues. Per the germline V gene, CDR1 is SEHNR and CDR2 is FQNEAQ (reference sequence). CDR3 nucleotides: TGTGCCAGCAGCCCCCGGCGGGAGTTGAATGAGCAGTTCTTC. This codes for CASSPRRELNEQFF.

This chain links TRBV4-2 with TRBJ2-3; D perhaps matches TRBD2 (5 bases). V gave up 0 bases and J gave up 1 base, with 8 bases separating them. The CDR3 is 15 residues long. Germline loops: CDR1 LGHNA, CDR2 YNFKEQ. The CDR3 DNA sequence: TGTGCCAGCAGCCAAGATCCCGGGGGCACAGATACGCAGTATTTT. Encoded protein: CASSQDPGGTDTQYF.

The chain is built from TRBV5-4 and TRBJ2-2; perhaps TRBD1 as D (6 bases). With 0 bases removed from V and 7 bases from J, the gap between germline ends came to 13 bases. Germline-derived CDR1 and CDR2 are SGHNT and YYREEE (reference sequence). The CDR3 is 15 residues long. CDR3 DNA: TGTGCCAGCAGCTTGGCCCAACAGGGTGTCGGGGAGCTGTTTTTT. It codes for CASSLAQQGVGELFF.

Comment on this clone: The identical CDR3 is also encoded by other nucleotide sequences in the sample. The chain uses TRBV6-5 and TRBJ1-6; 10 nucleotides agree with TRBD1. The V segment lost 6 bases and the J segment 7 bases; nucleotides outside the gene matches: 3. Germline V CDR1 and CDR2: MNHEY, SVGAGI. The CDR3 is 14 residues long. The CDR3 region is CASRSGQGNSPLHF. CDR3 nucleotides: TGTGCCAGCAGGTCGGGACAGGGGAATTCACCCCTCCACTTT.

The sample holds a few counts of this clone. The chain is built from TRBV9 and TRBJ2-1, with TRBD2 matching over 10 bases. J lost 6 bases, V lost 4 bases, and 7 bases had no gene match. CDR3 size: 15 residues. The germline V gene encodes CDR1 SGDLS and CDR2 YYNGEE. In nucleotides, the CDR3 is TGTGCCAGCAGCCCAACCAGCGGGAGGGCCAATGAGCAGTTCTTC. Encoded protein: CASSPTSGRANEQFF. Drawing the rest from reference TRBV9 and TRBJ2-1, the complete variable domain is DSGVTQTPKHLITATGQRVTLRCSPRSGDLSVYWYQQSLDQGLQFLIQYYNGEERAKGNILERFSAQQFPDLHSELNLSSLELGDSALYFCASSPTSGRANEQFFGPGTRLTVL.

V gene TRBV30 combines with J gene TRBJ2-7, with D maybe TRBD1 (7 bases). Trimming removed 4 bases from V and 4 bases from J, with 20 bases in between. The V gene's germline CDR1 is GTSNPN and CDR2 SVGIG (reference sequence). CDR3 length equals 15 residues. The CDR3 here is CAWTSQPGGRYEQYF. CDR3 bases: TGTGCCTGGACCTCCCAGCCAGGGGGGCGGTACGAGCAGTACTTC. Based on the CDR3 plus reference TRBV30 and TRBJ2-7, the full variable domain is SQTIHQWPATLVQPVGSPLSLECTVEGTSNPNLYWYRQAAGRGLQLLFYSVGIGQISSEVPQNLSASRPQDRQFILSSKKLLLSDSGFYLCAWTSQPGGRYEQYFGPGTRLTVT.

CDR3 amino acids: CASSLAMTSGKGYEQYF. In DNA form, the CDR3 reads TGTGCCAGCAGCTTAGCGATGACTAGCGGGAAAGGCTACGAGCAGTACTTC. The rearrangement uses TRBV7-2 and TRBJ2-5, with 11 bases lining up with TRBD2. The closer fit of TRBJ2-7 to the DNA end suggests the J call may be wrong. CDR1 is SGHTA, CDR2 FQGNSA, per germline. The CDR3 totals 17 residues.

This clone is a singleton in its sample. The chain carries TRBV27 and TRBJ1-5, with D tentatively TRBD1 (5 bases). The germline CDR1 and CDR2 sequences are MNHEY and SMNVEV (reference sequence). The V and J ends lost 4 bases and 0 bases respectively, with 13 bases between them. The CDR3 is made up of 16 amino acids. The CDR3 loop is CASSSGGGNSNQPQHF. CDR3 sequence (DNA): TGTGCCAGCAGTTCTGGGGGGGGAAATAGCAATCAGCCCCAGCATTTT.

The chain joins TRBV7-2 to TRBJ2-5; TRBD2 aligns across 7 bases. Germline loops: CDR1 SGHTA, CDR2 FQGNSA. CDR3 size: 15 residues. V was pared by 2 bases and J by 1 base, with 4 bases of the junction left unmatched. CDR3 sequence reads: CASSLMGGIQETQYF. For the CDR3, the DNA is TGTGCCAGCAGCTTAATGGGAGGGATCCAAGAGACCCAGTACTTC.

V usage is TRBV7-9 and J usage is TRBJ2-5; perhaps TRBD1 as D (6 bases). Trimming removed 5 bases from V and 3 bases from J, with 16 bases in between. Germline V CDR1 and CDR2: SEHNR, FQNEAQ (reference sequence). The CDR3 has 15 amino acids. This chain's CDR3 is CASSLILGQKETQYF. The DNA of the CDR3 is TGTGCCAGCAGCCTTATACTTGGACAGAAAGAGACCCAGTACTTC.

A few counts support this clone. The chain combines TRBV11-2 with TRBJ2-7; a possible D gene is TRBD2 (6 bases). This CDR3 is 13 amino acids long. The germline gives CDR1 SGHAT, CDR2 FQNNGV. V lost 5 bases, J lost 6 bases, and 14 bases lay in between. In DNA form, the CDR3 reads TGTGCCAGCAGCACAAGACTAGTGAGCGAGCAGTACTTC. Encoded protein: CASSTRLVSEQYF.

The genes are TRBV28 and TRBJ2-7; TRBD1 matches at 9 bases. Per germline, CDR1 MDHEN and CDR2 SYDVKM. The length of the CDR3 is 14 residues. Trimming removed 10 bases from V and 2 bases from J; junction bases left unmatched: 9. For the CDR3, the DNA is TGTGCCACTATTCGGACAGGGGTTACCTACGAGCAGTACTTC. Amino acids: CATIRTGVTYEQYF.

This chain links TRBV10-3 with TRBJ2-7, with TRBD2 matching 8 bases. The ends lost 0 bases at V and 4 bases at J; junction bases unmatched: 8. The CDR3 loop spans 16 amino acids. Germline V gene sequence: CDR1 ENHRY, CDR2 SYGVKD. The CDR3 protein is CAISESGGGWVYEQYF. The CDR3 region has the DNA TGTGCCATCAGTGAGTCCGGGGGGGGCTGGGTATACGAGCAGTACTTC.

The V call is TRBV29-1, the J call TRBJ2-2; 8 positions agree with TRBD2. Germline CDR1 reads SQVTM; CDR2 reads ANQGSEA. J was trimmed by 5 bases and V by 4 bases; bases with no gene match: 9. This CDR3 region has 15 residues. The CDR3 nucleotides are TGCAGCGTTGTGAAGAGTGGGACTAGTACCGGGGAGCTGTTTTTT. It specifies CSVVKSGTSTGELFF.

The V gene is TRBV2, the J gene TRBJ1-5; possibly TRBD1 for D (6 bases). Germline loops: CDR1 SNHLY, CDR2 FYNNEI. V lost 8 bases and J lost 2, with 19 bases in between. The CDR3 is made up of 16 amino acids. The CDR3 loop reads CASGGAGAQGNQPQHF. DNA for the CDR3: TGTGCCAGCGGGGGGGCAGGGGCGCAAGGCAATCAGCCCCAGCATTTT.

The chain joins TRBV27 to TRBJ2-5, with 7 bases that match TRBD2. Trimming removed 2 bases from V and 6 bases from J; junction bases left unmatched: 12. The CDR3 runs 16 residues. In germline, CDR1 is MNHEY, CDR2 SMNVEV (reference sequence). CDR3 sequence reads: CASSLGASGNGKTQYF. The CDR3 DNA follows: TGTGCCAGCAGTTTAGGGGCTAGCGGAAACGGGAAGACCCAGTACTTC.

The V and J genes are TRBV5-4 and TRBJ1-1, with D hard to call. Deletions cut 6 bases from V and 7 bases from J, with 13 bases between. This CDR3 region has 12 residues. Germline-derived CDR1 and CDR2 are SGHNT and YYREEE (reference sequence). CDR3: CASTGSAREAFF. The CDR3 coding sequence is TGTGCCAGCACCGGGTCTGCCCGTGAAGCTTTCTTT.

The chain joins TRBV29-1 to TRBJ2-3; 10 bases agree with TRBD2. Looked up from germline, CDR1 is SQVTM and CDR2 is ANQGSEA. CDR3 length: 14 amino acids. J lost 8 bases, V lost 1 base, and 6 bases had no gene match. This CDR3 is CSVEGGRTSGTQYF. CDR3 coding DNA: TGCAGCGTTGAAGGGGGACGGACTAGCGGTACGCAGTATTTT.

The chain couples TRBV30 to TRBJ2-7; 9 bases map to TRBD1. The CDR3 length is 14 residues. V gave up 4 bases and J gave up 5 bases; unmatched junction bases: 9. The germline gives CDR1 GTSNPN, CDR2 SVGIG (reference sequence). CDR3: CAWTWGQGGDEQYF. CDR3 coding DNA: TGTGCCTGGACCTGGGGACAGGGCGGGGACGAGCAGTACTTC.

This chain connects TRBV6-1 to TRBJ1-5; D remains ambiguous. Germline loops: CDR1 MNHNS, CDR2 SASEGT. CDR3 size: 16 residues. V gave up 0 bases and J gave up 0 bases, with 9 bases separating them. The CDR3 nucleotides are TGTGCCAGCAGTGAAGCGACACCCCGTAGCAATCAGCCCCAGCATTTT. Encoded protein: CASSEATPRSNQPQHF.

The chain employs TRBV18 and TRBJ2-3; 10 nucleotides line up with TRBD2. V lost 0 bases and J lost 3; bases outside the gene matches: 9. Germline V CDR1 and CDR2: KGHSH, LQKENI. The CDR3 is 18 residues long. As DNA, the CDR3 is TGTGCCAGCTCACCACCGTGGGTAGCGGGAGGTGGAACAGATACGCAGTATTTT. Encoded protein: CASSPPWVAGGGTDTQYF.